Listed here is a single T cell receptor beta chain. This clone was counted once. What this receptor recognizes is not known. Base qualities are not provided; no much larger clone lies one nucleotide away. The time point label for this specimen denotes: blood 4 weeks post-SBRT, at nephrectomy. What this sample's treatment or condition label stands for: 15 Gy SBRT to primary tumor, nephrectomy 4 weeks later. Samples were obtained from a clinical trial, in which 15 Gy stereotactic body radiation therapy was delivered to primary renal cell carcinomas and nephrectomy was performed 4 weeks later. To track tumor-enriched clonotypes, serial peripheral blood was sampled from radiation-treated patients at baseline and at 2 weeks and 4 weeks after SBRT. All patients had renal cell carcinoma with clear cell pathology. Genomic DNA for TCR sequencing was prepared using the QIAamp DNA Blood Mini Kit (Qiagen). Only samples passing all quality control checks were included in the analyses.

The record originates from a study of radiation and T cells in renal cell carcinoma (dated by TCRdb to 2018 to 2020). About the investigation overall: In total, roughly 52 samples, comprising 26 tumors and around 27 peripheral blood samples, were subjected to TCR beta sequencing. The last blood draw happened 4 weeks after radiation, timed to coincide with nephrectomy. Across all 50 or so samples, several million unique CDR3 nucleotide sequences, encoding 2.5 million to 3 million unique CDR3 amino acid sequences, were identified.

Broader findings and caveats from the paper: Dynamics of the blood repertoire were not tracked past 4 weeks after treatment. Effects of radiation dose or scheduling on the TCR repertoire could not be addressed with the single-armed trial design. No pretreatment tumor biopsies were available, so the baseline intratumoral presence of clonotypes could not be determined. An increase in top tumor clonotypes in blood was observed from baseline to 2 weeks post-radiation, followed by contraction by 4 weeks, which was taken to suggest transient expansion of tumor-resident clones.

TCR beta libraries were generated from genomic DNA with the immunoSEQ kit, following the manufacturer's recommendations. To prepare the libraries, a first multiplex PCR with proprietary primers was run, followed by a second PCR that added unique barcodes, and a bead cleanup was done after each round. Each sample batch included a kit-provided positive control reaction and a negative control reaction. The final libraries were assessed on an Agilent 4200 TapeStation D1000 ScreenTape, pooled by volume, and quantified by qPCR. Sequencing ran on an Illumina NextSeq500 with a MidOutput 150-cycle cartridge, using 156 Read1 and 15 Index1 cycles with kit custom primers. The pooled library was loaded at approximately 0.95 pM with a roughly 20% PhiX control spike-in. The authors processed their data as follows. Vendor-processed data were analyzed in R, and a clonotype was defined as all T cells sharing the same CDR3 nucleotide sequence. In the clone abundance analyses, frequencies were normalized to the 10,000 most abundant clones in each sample. Before analysis, public T cell clones were removed, and these numbered fewer than six per sample on average. A difference in abundance of at least 32-fold between compartments was used to define tumor-enriched and baseline blood-enriched clonotypes. A beta-binomial differential abundance model was used to identify clonotypes that were expanded or contracted between blood time points. Tumor-blood repertoire similarity was measured with the Baroni-Urbani and Buser coefficient, and group comparisons used two-tailed Wilcoxon tests in R. Imported from immuneACCESS, the table was reduced by TCRdb to in-frame sequences with V and J called. These copies leave out some clones; in studies compared against another copy, an unresolved V gene accounts for under half, and the cause of the remainder is not known. From that table come the V and J calls and clone size; the DNA was used to work out D and trimming. The sample yields 150,000 or so clones; 88% were counted once. The leading ten clones occupy about 11% of the sample.

The starting material was blood, obtained from a patient whose treatment included radiotherapy and nephrectomy. This TCR was sampled from a woman aged 50 to 65 with renal cell carcinoma.

The sequenced DNA: TGTGCCATCAACCTCGGACTAGCGGGGGGATACAATGAGCAGTTCTTC. Its amino acids are CAINLGLAGGYNEQFF. The receptor chain draws on TRBV10-3 and TRBJ2-1; 14 bases in the middle match TRBD2. CDR1 ENHRY and CDR2 SYGVKD were looked up in the germline V gene. Trimming accounts for 7 bases at V and 4 bases at J, while the number of junction bases matched to no gene is 6. The CDR3 goes from the cysteine to the phenylalanine over 16 residues. This entry keeps only the CDR3 DNA: 48 bases, framed from base 1.